The clone carrying this TCR beta chain was detected ten times or more. From the 5' RACE reads, TCRdb called clonotypes with MiXCR, one entry per CDR3 protein. Of roughly 340,000 distinct CDR3 sequences in the sample, approximately 15% were seen once. There are 16 residues in the CDR3. V shed 1 base and J 3 bases; nucleotides not matched to a gene: 6. CDR1 is SGHDT and CDR2 is YYEEEE in the germline V gene. This sample is part of a study of T-cell memory formation after mild COVID-19. The sequence derives from a man younger than 35 who had mild COVID-19 (a few samples of this study predate the infection). Cell type and time point are not known. Sequences were obtained from PBMCs or a T cell subset sorted from them (not recorded which). This chain connects TRBV5-6 to TRBJ1-1, with TRBD1 matching over 10 bases. In nucleotides, the CDR3 is TGTGCCAGCAGCTTGCCGGGACAGGGGACGGACACTGAAGCTTTCTTT. It yields the protein CASSLPGQGTDTEAFF. Based on the CDR3 plus reference TRBV5-6 and TRBJ1-1, the full variable domain is DAGVTQSPTHLIKTRGQQVTLRCSPKSGHDTVSWYQQALGQGPQFIFQYYEEEERQRGNFPDRFSGHQFPNYSSELNVNALLLGDSALYLCASSLPGQGTDTEAFFGQGTRLTVV.